The clone carrying this TCR beta chain has at least ten counts. No antigen is known for it. Via MiXCR, TCRdb re-called the 5' RACE reads, giving one row per CDR3 protein. The table lists more than 1.5 million distinct CDR3 sequences, under 35% of them singletons, with about 0.25% in the top ten. CDR1 SEHNR and CDR2 FQNEAQ come from the germline V gene (reference sequence). Trimming stripped 4 bases from V and 4 bases from J, with 13 bases between. CDR3 length: 14 amino acids. This entry comes from a study of identical twins. Study-level findings and limits: There were fewer insertions in abundant cord blood beta clonotypes, but memory repertoires showed no such pattern.

The receptor's source is a newborn girl in good health. The chain uses TRBV7-9 and TRBJ1-2; D is ambiguous. The sample comprised cord blood. Here the CDR3 DNA reads TGTGCCAGCAGCTCCACACGCCATCCCTATGGCTACACCTTC. It yields the protein CASSSTRHPYGYTF.